This T cell receptor (beta chain) was profiled in a study of T-cell memory formation after mild COVID-19 (dated by TCRdb to the early 2020s). Context from the whole study: TCR sequence clusters from the two donors were found to be largely donor specific. Longitudinal TCRalpha and TCRbeta repertoire sequencing tracked T-cell clones expanding and contracting after mild COVID-19 in a couple of donors. Two young, previously healthy adult volunteers made up the cohort, one male and one female.

The paper as a whole reports these results and caveats: SARS-CoV-2 specificity of the second-wave clones peaking on day 37 was not confirmed. Balanced CD4/CD8 phenotypes were observed for clones contracting from day 15 to 85, whereas a bias towards CD4+ was observed for a second wave of clones expanding from day 15 to 37. Contracting CD4+ clones turned up mainly in the CM and EM memory subsets, whereas EMRA was where CD8+ clones were enriched. Only a couple of mild cases were covered by the study, and larger cohorts that include severe cases with pre-infection samples were considered necessary. Some responding clones were found in pre-infection memory, which suggests that pre-existing cross-reactive memory T cells took part in the SARS-CoV-2 response.

Ficoll-Paque density gradient centrifugation was the method used to isolate PBMCs. TCRdb names Illumina NovaSeq 6000 as the instrument used. TCRalpha and TCRbeta cDNA libraries were built by 5'RACE with constant-segment primers, adding sample barcodes and unique molecular identifiers. Trizol reagent was used to extract RNA from every sample. The libraries were amplified in two PCR steps, and the second step added a second sample barcode and Illumina TruSeq adapters. The libraries were sequenced on an Illumina NovaSeq using 2 x 150 bp paired-end reads. The authors processed their data as follows. With migec v1.2.7, reads were demultiplexed and then collapsed into UMI-guided consensus sequences. Using mixcr v2.1.11, UMI consensuses were aligned to TRA and TRB V and J templates and then assembled into clonotypes. Expanded or contracted clonotypes were those called significant by both edgeR and NoisET, with noise models trained on biological replicates. For edgeR calls, the cutoffs were a false discovery rate-adjusted p below 0.01 and a log2 fold-change threshold of 1. As an exploratory analysis of dynamics, max-normalized trajectories of the 1000 most abundant clonotypes were examined with PCA combined with hierarchical clustering. Each responding clone was given a CD4 or CD8 phenotype based on the CD4+ and CD8+ repertoires, which had been sequenced separately. TCRdb itself trimmed the public reads at Q25 with fastp, ran MiXCR and retained productive beta chains. Every CDR3 protein is listed once, alongside the most common genes and DNA of its rows. The V and J calls reflect TCRdb's pipeline rather than the authors' work. This sample is represented by roughly 100,000 distinct CDR3 sequences; roughly an eighth of them were singletons. Of the sample, around 25% falls within the top ten clones.

Concerning this clonotype: The clone's antigen remains unknown. No quality values exist for individual bases; no much larger clone is one base distant.

Taken from the germline V gene (reference sequence), the CDR1 and CDR2 loops are LNHDA and SQIVND. From the cysteine through the phenylalanine, the CDR3 covers 16 amino acids. Of all the DNA, just the CDR3 is kept, 48 bases in frame from base 1. The V end gives up 5 bases and the J end 8 bases, leaving 11 bases in the junction not matched to a gene. Recombination joined TRBV19 with TRBJ2-1, and TRBD2 matches 11 of the central bases. Sequencing was carried out using PBMCs or a T cell subset sorted from them (not recorded which). This sequence originates from an adult woman who had mild COVID-19 (a few samples of this study predate the infection). The sample titles of this study are shuffled in the database, so cell type and time point are left out; the donor was told from shared clones. The nucleotides read TGTGCCAGTAGTCCGGGGAGTAGCGGGAGGGCGGATGAGCAGTTCTTC. This gives the protein CASSPGSSGRADEQFF. This CDR3, with the reference TRBV19 and TRBJ2-1 proteins standing in past its ends, gives the full variable domain DGGITQSPKYLFRKEGQNVTLSCEQNLNHDAMYWYRQDPGQGLRLIYYSQIVNDFQKGDIAEGYSVSREKKESFPLTVTSAQKNPTAFYLCASSPGSSGRADEQFFGPGTRLTVL.